One and the same sample provided the 18 T cell receptor beta chains below, sequenced in a study of graft-versus-host responses after intestinal transplantation. TCRdb's table, derived via immunoSEQ multiplex PCR, lists solely in-frame clones and lacks some. This table has over 65,000 clones, about nine tenths appearing once. Sample: PBMCs, taken 98 days after intestinal transplantation. These receptor sequences come from a human patient who received an intestinal transplant, so some T cells may come from the graft donor.

The rearrangement joins TRBV4-1 to TRBJ2-1, with 7 bases matching TRBD2. V trimming: 3 bases; J trimming: 3 bases; junction bases outside the gene matches: 8. The CDR3 consists of 16 residues. Germline CDR1 MGHRA, CDR2 YSYEKL. The CDR3, as DNA: TGCGCCAGCAGCCATCCCCGCGGGAGAAACTACAATGAGCAGTTCTTC. Amino acids: CASSHPRGRNYNEQFF.

This rearrangement joins TRBV19 to TRBJ1-1; D gene uncertain. Germline-derived CDR1 and CDR2 are LNHDA and SQIVND (reference sequence). CDR3 length: 14 residues. The V and J ends lost 3 bases and 1 base respectively, with 9 bases between them. The CDR3 here is CASSIGSSNTEAFF. CDR3 sequence (DNA): TGTGCCAGTAGTATTGGCAGCTCGAACACTGAAGCTTTCTTT. The full variable domain, with the rest looked up from reference TRBV19 and TRBJ1-1, is DGGITQSPKYLFRKEGQNVTLSCEQNLNHDAMYWYRQDPGQGLRLIYYSQIVNDFQKGDIAEGYSVSREKKESFPLTVTSAQKNPTAFYLCASSIGSSNTEAFFGQGTRLTVV.

As DNA, the CDR3 is TGTGCCAGCAGTGAATGGGGTGCCAACCCCACAGATACGCAGTATTTT. Its translation: CASSEWGANPTDTQYF. The chain carries TRBV6-1 and TRBJ2-3; no firm D call. CDR1 and CDR2 from the germline V gene are MNHNS and SASEGT. CDR3 size: 16 residues. Trimming removed 2 bases at V and 2 bases at J, with 14 bases between.

The chain couples TRBV10-1 to TRBJ2-1; TRBD2 matches 9 bases. The CDR3 contains 15 residues. V dropped 7 bases and J dropped 4; count of bases not matched to a gene: 8. Per the germline V gene, CDR1 is WNHNN and CDR2 is SYGVQD (reference sequence). The CDR3 is CASTLAGCFYNEQFF. The CDR3 DNA follows: TGCGCCAGCACCCTAGCGGGGTGTTTTTACAATGAGCAGTTCTTC.

The chain is built from TRBV11-2 and TRBJ1-6; D uncertain. The ends were cut back, 2 bases at V and 7 bases at J, with 6 bases in the middle. CDR1 is SGHAT, CDR2 FQNNGV, per germline. CDR3 size: 13 residues. DNA for the CDR3: TGTGCCAGCAGCTTAACACCGAATTCACCCCTCCACTTT. It is translated as CASSLTPNSPLHF.

This chain's CDR3 is CASSPRQGGIYPPLHF. The DNA for the CDR3 is TGTGCCAGCAGCCCCCGGCAGGGCGGTATCTATCCACCCCTCCACTTT. This chain joins TRBV7-9 and TRBJ1-6; D is perhaps TRBD1 (5 bases). Germline loops: CDR1 SEHNR, CDR2 FQNEAQ (reference sequence). V was clipped by 5 bases and J by 11 bases, with 22 bases between them. The CDR3 runs 16 residues.

The CDR3 loop reads CASRPTSGNVAGGDNEQFF. CDR3 DNA sequence: TGTGCCAGCCGACCTACTAGCGGGAATGTCGCCGGGGGTGACAATGAGCAGTTCTTC. The chain uses TRBV21-1 and TRBJ2-1; the table's D gene call, TRBD2, was not cross checked with the DNA. TRBV21-1 is a listed pseudogene. This CDR3 region has 19 residues.

The rearrangement joins TRBV5-1 to TRBJ2-3; 15 bases agree with TRBD2. The V segment lost 3 bases and the J segment 3 bases; nucleotides outside the gene matches: 8. The germline gives CDR1 SGHRS, CDR2 YFSETQ. The CDR3 loop spans 18 amino acids. CDR3: CASSSPGLAGGGTDTQYF. The CDR3 DNA sequence: TGCGCCAGCAGCTCTCCGGGACTAGCGGGGGGCGGAACAGATACGCAGTATTTT.

This chain joins TRBV6-1 and TRBJ2-7; D is unresolved. V was shortened by 7 bases and J by 3 bases, with 16 bases between the two germline ends. Germline CDR1 is MNHNS and CDR2 is SASEGT. The CDR3 is 14 amino acids. In DNA form, the CDR3 reads TGTGCCAGCACCCCCACCCCCTCCGGCTACGAGCAGTACTTC. It translates to CASTPTPSGYEQYF.

This sequence joins TRBV6-5 and TRBJ1-6; 9 nucleotides agree with TRBD1. V lost 2 bases, J lost 10 bases, and 3 bases stayed unmatched. CDR1 is MNHEY, CDR2 SVGAGI, per germline. The CDR3 spans 14 residues. The CDR3 nucleotides are TGTGCCAGCAGTTACCCGGACAGGGGATCACCCCTCCACTTT. Amino acids: CASSYPDRGSPLHF.

The DNA of the CDR3 is TGTGCCAGCAGCTTTAGCACAGATACGCAGTATTTT. This gives the protein CASSFSTDTQYF. The chain joins TRBV13 to TRBJ2-3, with D hard to call. Trimming removed 3 bases from V and 0 bases from J, with 1 base in between. The CDR3 is 12 amino acids. The V gene's germline CDR1 is PRHDT and CDR2 FYEKMQ (reference sequence).

V is TRBV9 and J is TRBJ1-3; D not certain. The CDR3 loop spans 16 amino acids. Germline CDR1 SGDLS, CDR2 YYNGEE. Trimming cost V 0 bases and J 0 bases, with 10 bases left between them. CDR3 region: CASSVGSQSSGNTIYF. As DNA, the CDR3 is TGTGCCAGCAGCGTAGGCTCCCAGAGCTCTGGAAACACCATATATTTT.

The sample holds a few counts of this clone. V usage is TRBV11-1 and J usage is TRBJ1-3; D uncertain. CDR1 is SGHAT, CDR2 FQDESV, per germline (reference sequence). Trimming removed 5 bases at V and 4 bases at J, with 6 bases between. The CDR3 loop spans 12 amino acids. CDR3 loop: CASSRGGNTIYF. CDR3 sequence (DNA): TGTGCCAGCAGCCGAGGAGGAAACACCATATATTTT.

The chain links TRBV20-1 to TRBJ2-7; D unresolved. The germline V gene encodes CDR1 DFQATT and CDR2 SNEGSKA (reference sequence). The CDR3 covers 10 residues. Trimming took 7 bases from V and 1 from J, leaving 5 bases between them. This CDR3 reads CSGHSYEQYF. The CDR3, as DNA: TGCAGTGGACATTCCTACGAGCAGTACTTC.

V gene TRBV6-5 combines with J gene TRBJ2-5; 11 bases align to TRBD1. Germline trimming cut 5 bases from V and 4 bases from J; bases unmatched to any gene: 6. Germline assignment: CDR1 MNHEY and CDR2 SVGAGI. The CDR3 totals 15 residues. The CDR3 spells CASSMGTGGIETQYF. DNA of the CDR3: TGTGCCAGCAGTATGGGGACAGGGGGGATAGAGACCCAGTACTTC.

The chain recombines TRBV6-5 with TRBJ1-3, with 10 bases identical to TRBD1. This CDR3 region has 14 residues. In germline, CDR1 is MNHEY, CDR2 SVGAGI. J gave up 8 bases and V 2 bases, and 3 bases lay outside the gene matches. The DNA for the CDR3 is TGTGCCAGCAGTTACACGACAGGGGGCCACACCATATATTTT. Translating gives CASSYTTGGHTIYF.

The J gene is TRBJ1-2, the V gene TRBV29-1; D is unclear. The CDR3 spans 11 residues. The germline V and J ends were trimmed by 4 bases and 2 bases, with 5 bases remaining between them. CDR1 is SQVTM and CDR2 is ANQGSEA in the germline V gene. The CDR3 sequence is CSVGENYGYTF. The CDR3 region has the DNA TGCAGCGTTGGAGAGAACTATGGCTACACCTTC. Based on the CDR3 plus reference TRBV29-1 and TRBJ1-2, the full variable domain is SAVISQKPSRDICQRGTSLTIQCQVDSQVTMMFWYRQQPGQSLTLIATANQGSEATYESGFVIDKFPISRPNLTFSTLTVSNMSPEDSSIYLCSVGENYGYTFGSGTRLTVV.

The chain couples TRBV2 to TRBJ2-7; 10 bases are a match to TRBD1. The CDR3 sequence is 14 residues long. Germline lookup yields CDR1 SNHLY and CDR2 FYNNEI. The J segment lost 2 bases and the V segment lost 3 bases, leaving 1 base of the junction unmatched. CDR3 DNA sequence: TGTGCCAGCAGTGAGGGGACAGGGGCCTACGAGCAGTACTTC. Amino acids: CASSEGTGAYEQYF. The full variable domain, completed using reference TRBV2 and TRBJ2-7, is EPEVTQTPSHQVTQMGQEVILRCVPISNHLYFYWYRQILGQKVEFLVSFYNNEISEKSEIFDDQFSVERPDGSNFTLKIRSTKLEDSAMYFCASSEGTGAYEQYFGPGTRLTVT.